Here is one T cell receptor (beta chain) with its context. It lacks a known antigen. One end of the junction is discordant with germline, which a read error may explain. All of the isolated RNA was reverse transcribed with the High Capacity cDNA Reverse Transcription Kit, so expressed TCRB transcripts were sequenced. Naive, central memory and regulatory T cell samples underwent deep immunoSEQ sequencing, averaging about 3.57 million total reads per sample. After sorted cells were lysed in RLT buffer, RNA was extracted with DNase-treated RNeasy Micro or Mini kits, with the choice depending on cell number. Each cell subset was processed on its own to prevent cross-contamination, while patient and healthy donor samples were processed together. TCRB sequences were amplified from cDNA with the immunoSEQ multiplex PCR, producing 87-bp fragments spanning the CDR3 region. The amplicons were sequenced using the Illumina HiSeq platform. On the authors' methods: Synthetic template baselines were used to correct PCR bias computationally, reads within Hamming distance 2 were collapsed, and singletons that could not be merged were discarded. By aligning reads against IMGT, V, D and J genes, CDR3 length, and insertions or deletions at six rearrangement sites were assigned. Within each subset, clonotype counts were normalized to the number of sorted cells before true diversity and Gini coefficients were calculated with the tcR R package. The overlap coefficient, calculated on TCRB nucleotide sequences, was used to measure repertoire sharing. TCRdb limited this immuneACCESS table to in-frame rearrangements with V and J called. A share of clones is missing; checked studies link under half to unresolved V genes, and the rest is unexplained. V and J calls and clone size are those listed in that table; D and trimming were worked out from the DNA. The sample has tens of thousands of clones on record, approximately 62% of them singletons. The ten largest make up about 2.2% of the sample.

The germline V gene (reference sequence) specifies SSHAT as CDR1 and FNYEAQ as CDR2. There are 13 amino acids in the CDR3, from cysteine to phenylalanine inclusive. CDR3 DNA only is kept here, 39 bases in frame from base 1. This entry belongs to a study of beta chain features in type 1 diabetes (dated by TCRdb to about 2018). With respect to the entire study: Mean age, gender distribution, total cell number and subset yield did not differ between patients and healthy donors. Regulatory and stem cell-like memory subsets were obtained from only 8 patients and roughly 8 healthy donors, while naive and central memory subsets were obtained from all 30 or so donors. In the study, TCRB repertoires of sorted circulating CD4+ T cell subsets from recently diagnosed type 1 diabetes patients were compared with those of matched healthy donors. A total of roughly 100 million sorted cells were examined across all samples, and the number of cells per subset was strongly correlated with RNA yield.

General conclusions and limits of the study: At VDJ recombination sites, type 1 diabetes patients had fewer insertions and more deleted nucleotides, which implies abnormalities in thymic rearrangement. Shorter templates might have been favored by PCR, but patient and control samples were amplified and corrected together, so both groups would have been affected equally by any skew. Because cDNA was sequenced instead of genomic DNA, activated cells with high expression could be over-represented, although the groups did not differ in activation or CD3 levels. Because small numbers of individuals were included in the HLA sub-analyses, any influence of HLA type on TCRB rearrangement was left unresolved. Type 1 diabetes patients showed a moderate but significant shortening of TCRB CDR3 length in all four CD4+ subsets. Naive, central memory and regulatory TCRB repertoires appeared to be more similar among patients than among healthy donors.

A single peripheral blood draw of approximately 120 mL on average was collected from each donor into heparinised tubes. A BD FACSAria II and a panel including CD45RO, CCR7, CD25, CD127, CD95 and CD27 were used to sort naive, central memory, regulatory and stem cell-like memory CD4+ T cells. Every sorted population had a purity above 95%. PBMCs were isolated right away by Lymphoprep density gradient centrifugation and were stained directly, without culture. Samples were stained and sorted in pairs, with one healthy donor and one patient per experiment, so that batch effects were minimized. Rearrangement joined TRBV7-7 to TRBJ2-1, and possibly TRBD2, on 5 matching bases. This sequence was found in a woman between 18 and 29 years old in good health. The sample consisted of Tregs from blood. The cell subset or site label corresponds to: regulatory CD4+ T cells. The CDR3 here reads CASSSIPGYEQFF. The nucleotide sequence is TGTGCTAGCAGCTCTATCCCGGGGTATGAGCAGTTCTTC.